The entry below gives a single T cell receptor beta chain sequence along with its context. No antigen is known for it. From each donor, a 2.5 ml peripheral blood sample was collected into PAXgene tubes and kept at -80 degrees C. Without any T cell sorting, total RNA was extracted from whole blood using the PAXgene blood miRNA kit on an automated QIAcube. Peripheral blood from monozygotic twin pairs who were concordant or discordant for inflammatory bowel disease underwent deep TCRalpha and TCRbeta repertoire profiling using unique molecular barcoding. For every twin pair, smoking habits were documented, and each individual was categorised as a current, former or never smoker. The CDR3, from cysteine to phenylalanine, totals 13 residues. This entry has no DNA. CDR1 and CDR2, looked up from the germline V gene (reference sequence), are MNHEY and SMNVEV. The record originates from a study of monozygotic twins with inflammatory bowel disease (dated by TCRdb to between 2018 and 2021). In terms of the full investigation: The full study comprised 30 or so monozygotic twin pairs: nine German pairs (four IBD-concordant, five IBD-discordant) and 19 IBD-discordant Danish pairs. The search for disease-associated traits relied mainly on comparing IBD patients with their genetically identical healthy co-twins within discordant pairs. Each individual had, on average, about 151 000 unique TCRalpha sequences and 181 000 unique TCRbeta sequences available for analysis. Overall results and qualifications from the work: No difference in repertoire similarity was observed between concordant and discordant twins, possibly owing to limited statistical power. A decrease in TCRbeta repertoire diversity, as measured by inverse Simpson index, was observed in IBD patients compared with their healthy co-twins. Because patients received different immunosuppressive treatments, the repertoires may have picked up extra background noise and variability between individuals. Compared with healthy twins, IBD patients shared fewer clonotypes with other individuals, and the difference was most pronounced in patients with signs of disease activity. The analysis was unable to tell apart different T cell subtypes. The results gave no support for a single strong signal or clonotype linked to IBD.

The library relied on 5' RACE. The input for every TCR library was around 3.5 ug of total RNA. For each sample, cDNA synthesis was carried out in eight separate reactions using SMARTScribe reverse transcriptase. Unique molecular identifiers containing a 6-nucleotide sample barcode were introduced through template switching during cDNA synthesis. TCRalpha and TCRbeta cDNA was amplified in two nested PCRs of approximately 16 and 10 cycles, and bead purification was carried out after each PCR. Before amplification, the cDNA was treated with uracil DNA-glycosylase and purified using the QIAquick PCR purification kit. In the second PCR, Illumina TruSeq-compatible adapters and sample-specific barcodes were added. Library quality and concentration were checked on TapeStation and Qubit, and libraries were pooled at around 5 ng each. Sequencing of the pooled libraries was done on an Illumina HiSeq2500 single-index Rapid Run using custom sequencing primers and 2 x 100 bp reads. The published analysis was carried out like this. UMI-based consensus assembly with MiGEC version 1.2.6 was used to correct PCR and sequencing errors. V(D)J alignment, clonotype assembly and CDR3 extraction were performed with MiXCR version 2.1.1. To normalise gene usage, clonotype sharing and MAIT/NKT TCR abundance, the analysis used the top 1000, 10 000 and 20 000 clonotypes per sample. Diversity was computed as the inverse Simpson index with the vegan R package after downsampling to 27 000 UMIs. Paired Mann-Whitney U tests were applied to discordant twin pairs, with Benjamini-Hochberg correction for multiple testing. After TCRdb reprocessed the reads, each CDR3 protein sequence was kept as one row, without DNA. The V and J calls shown here were made by TCRdb, not taken from the authors' results. For this sample, the table gives 400,000 to 500,000 distinct CDR3 sequences. Less than 2.5% of the sample is held by the ten biggest clonotypes.

This sequence was found in a human donor with ulcerative colitis or Crohn's disease, or a healthy co-twin of an affected twin (not recorded which). Sequencing was carried out using blood. The V gene is TRBV27 and the J gene is TRBJ1-2; TCRdb's D gene call, TRBD1, goes unchecked for lack of DNA. The CDR3 is CATQGANNYGYTF.